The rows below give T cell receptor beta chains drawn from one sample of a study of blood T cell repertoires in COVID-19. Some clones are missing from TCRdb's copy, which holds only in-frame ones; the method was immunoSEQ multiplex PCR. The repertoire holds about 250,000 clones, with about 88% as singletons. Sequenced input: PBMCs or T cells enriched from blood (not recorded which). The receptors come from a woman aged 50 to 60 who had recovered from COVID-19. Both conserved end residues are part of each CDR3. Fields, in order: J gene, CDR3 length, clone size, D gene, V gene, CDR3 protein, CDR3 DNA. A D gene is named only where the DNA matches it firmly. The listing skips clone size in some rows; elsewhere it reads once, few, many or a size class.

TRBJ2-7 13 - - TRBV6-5 CASSYEGAYEQYF TGTGCCAGCAGTTACGAGGGGGCCTACGAGCAGTACTTC
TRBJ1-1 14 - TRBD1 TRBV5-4 CASSRDRGDTEAFF TGTGCCAGCAGCCGGGACAGGGGAGACACTGAAGCTTTCTTT
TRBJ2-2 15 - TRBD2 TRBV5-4 CASSLAGTSAGELFF TGTGCCAGCAGCTTGGCCGGGACTAGCGCCGGGGAGCTGTTTTTT
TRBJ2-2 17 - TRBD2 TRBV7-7 CASSSGTSGGNTGELFF TGTGCTAGCAGCTCCGGGACTAGCGGGGGGAACACCGGGGAGCTGTTTTTT
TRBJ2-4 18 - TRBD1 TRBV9 CASSSGTGGLLAKNIQYF TGTGCCAGCAGTTCCGGGACAGGGGGCCTGCTAGCCAAAAACATTCAGTACTTC
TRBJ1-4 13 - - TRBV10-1 CATRLRWEEKLFF TGCGCCACCAGACTCAGGTGGGAGGAAAAACTGTTTTTT
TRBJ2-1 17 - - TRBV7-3 CASSLRGPGVGYNEQFF TGTGCCAGCAGCTTAAGGGGCCCGGGAGTTGGCTACAATGAGCAGTTCTTC
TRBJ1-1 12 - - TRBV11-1 CASGRFRGEAFF TGTGCCAGCGGGAGATTTCGGGGGGAAGCTTTCTTT
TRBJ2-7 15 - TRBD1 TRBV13 CASSLGGDRLSEQYF TGTGCCAGCAGCTTAGGGGGGGACAGGCTATCCGAGCAGTACTTC
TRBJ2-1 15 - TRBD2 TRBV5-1 CASSLDSWDPGGQFF TGCGCCAGCAGCTTGGACTCCTGGGACCCGGGAGGGCAGTTCTTC
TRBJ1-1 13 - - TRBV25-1 CASEGGGNTEAFF TGTGCCAGCGAGGGGGGGGGCAACACTGAAGCTTTCTTT
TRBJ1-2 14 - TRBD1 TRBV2 CASSAGTANYGYTF TGTGCCAGCAGTGCCGGGACAGCTAACTATGGCTACACCTTC
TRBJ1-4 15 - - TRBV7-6 CASSLTDRSNEKLFF TGTGCCAGCAGCTTAACAGACAGGTCTAATGAAAAACTGTTTTTT
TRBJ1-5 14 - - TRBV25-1 CASRDLRGGESQHF TGTGCCAGCCGGGATCTTAGAGGTGGGGAGTCCCAGCATTTT
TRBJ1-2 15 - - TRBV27 CASSLAGGVGYGYTF TGTGCCAGCAGTTTAGCGGGGGGCGTTGGCTATGGCTACACCTTC
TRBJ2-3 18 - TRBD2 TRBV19 CASSIGGGLAGVSDTQYF TGTGCCAGTAGTATAGGCGGGGGACTAGCGGGAGTGTCAGATACGCAGTATTTT
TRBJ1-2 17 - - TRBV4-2 CASSQVTDLATGGGRTF TGTGCCAGCAGCCAAGTAACTGACTTAGCGACAGGCGGGGGGCGCACCTTC
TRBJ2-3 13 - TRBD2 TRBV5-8 CASSLDPGRGKYF TGTGCCAGCAGCTTGGACCCTGGGAGGGGCAAGTATTTT
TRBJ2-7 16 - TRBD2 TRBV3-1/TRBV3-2 CASSQSTSGRGHEQYF TGTGCCAGCAGCCAATCTACTAGCGGGAGAGGGCACGAGCAGTACTTC
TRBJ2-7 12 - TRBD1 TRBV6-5 CASSAQGAEQYF TGTGCCAGCAGCGCCCAGGGGGCTGAGCAGTACTTC
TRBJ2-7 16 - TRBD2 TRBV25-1 CASSDVTSGRAYEQYF TGTGCCAGCAGTGATGTTACTAGCGGGAGGGCCTACGAGCAGTACTTC
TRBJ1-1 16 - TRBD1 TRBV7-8 CASSFRTGWVNTEAFF TGTGCCAGCAGCTTCAGGACAGGGTGGGTGAACACTGAAGCTTTCTTT
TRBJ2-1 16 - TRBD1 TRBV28 CASSPPGTGGRDEQFF TGTGCCAGCAGTCCTCCGGGGACAGGGGGCAGGGATGAGCAGTTCTTC
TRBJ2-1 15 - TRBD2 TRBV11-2 CASSLGTSGTNEQFF TGTGCCAGCAGCCTCGGGACTAGCGGGACGAATGAGCAGTTCTTC
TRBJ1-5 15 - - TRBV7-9 CASSLDRRPNQPQHF TGTGCCAGCAGCTTAGATCGGCGGCCCAATCAGCCCCAGCATTTT
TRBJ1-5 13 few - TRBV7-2 CASSSRGGRTQHF TGTGCCAGCAGCTCCCGGGGGGGGCGGACCCAGCATTTT
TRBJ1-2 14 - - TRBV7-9 CASSQEGERAGYTF TGTGCCAGCAGCCAAGAGGGGGAAAGGGCTGGCTACACCTTC
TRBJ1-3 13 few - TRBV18 CASSPGAGNTIYF TGTGCCAGCTCACCAGGGGCCGGAAACACCATATATTTT
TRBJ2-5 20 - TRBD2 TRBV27 CASSLSIRTSGRVLEETQYF TGTGCCAGCAGTTTATCCATCAGGACTAGCGGGAGGGTGTTAGAAGAGACCCAGTACTTC
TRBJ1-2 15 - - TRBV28 CASSVQRGGAGGYTF TGTGCCAGCAGCGTCCAGCGGGGGGGCGCTGGGGGCTACACCTTC
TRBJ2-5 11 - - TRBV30 CAWSVRRAQYF TGTGCCTGGAGTGTACGGCGGGCACAGTACTTC
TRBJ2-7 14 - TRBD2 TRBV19 CASRKRGTSYEQYF TGTGCCAGCCGAAAGCGGGGGACCTCCTACGAGCAGTACTTC
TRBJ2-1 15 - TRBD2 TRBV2 CASSRREGTSSEQFF TGTGCCAGCAGCCGCAGGGAAGGGACTAGCAGTGAGCAGTTCTTC
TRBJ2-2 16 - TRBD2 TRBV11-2 CASSWRQGGSTGELFF TGTGCCAGCAGCTGGCGGCAGGGAGGGAGCACCGGGGAGCTGTTTTTT
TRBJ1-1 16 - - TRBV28 CASSWGGGLGNTEAFF TGTGCCAGCAGTTGGGGAGGGGGGCTCGGGAACACTGAAGCTTTCTTT
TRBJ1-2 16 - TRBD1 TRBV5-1 CASSFGAGGGRDGYTF TGCGCCAGCAGCTTTGGGGCAGGGGGCGGAAGAGATGGCTACACCTTC
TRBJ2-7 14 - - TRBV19 CASSIGLGGYEQYF TGTGCCAGTAGTATAGGACTTGGCGGGTATGAGCAGTACTTC
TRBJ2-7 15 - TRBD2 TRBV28 CASSFGTSGNGEQYF TGTGCCAGCAGTTTCGGGACTAGCGGGAATGGCGAGCAGTACTTC
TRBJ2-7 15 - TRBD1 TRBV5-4 CASTPRGPDSYEQYF TGTGCCAGCACCCCCAGGGGGCCCGACTCCTACGAGCAGTACTTC
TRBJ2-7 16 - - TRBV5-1 CASSLAETVTIYEQYF TGCGCCAGCAGCTTGGCCGAAACAGTAACGATCTACGAGCAGTACTTC
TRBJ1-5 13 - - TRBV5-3 CARWEGVNQPQHF TGTGCCAGATGGGAAGGGGTGAATCAGCCCCAGCATTTT
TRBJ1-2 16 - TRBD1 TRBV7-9 CASSRRTGKTPYGYTF TGTGCCAGCAGTCGCAGGACAGGGAAGACTCCCTATGGCTACACCTTC
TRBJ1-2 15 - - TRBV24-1 CATSDRGEGDYGYTF TGTGCCACCAGTGACCGCGGCGAGGGGGACTATGGCTACACCTTC
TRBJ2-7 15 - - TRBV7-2 CASSNAERTSYEQYF TGTGCCAGCAGCAACGCGGAGCGTACTTCCTACGAGCAGTACTTC
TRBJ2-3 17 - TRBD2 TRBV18 CASSPLSGRASTDTQYF TGTGCCAGCTCACCACTTAGCGGGAGGGCCTCTACAGATACGCAGTATTTT
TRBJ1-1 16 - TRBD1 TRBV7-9 CASSLEGTAPNTEAFF TGTGCCAGCAGCTTAGAAGGGACAGCCCCGAACACTGAAGCTTTCTTT
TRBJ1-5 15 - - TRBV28 CASSSKSVGAQPQHF TGTGCCAGCAGTTCTAAATCGGTTGGGGCTCAGCCCCAGCATTTT
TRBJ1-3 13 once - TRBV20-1 CSASPGIGNTIYF TGCAGTGCTAGTCCAGGGATTGGAAACACCATATATTTT
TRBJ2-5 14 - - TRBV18 CASSPPLGAETQYF TGTGCCAGCTCACCACCTCTAGGGGCGGAGACCCAGTACTTC